A single sample is the source of the 21 T cell receptor beta chains below, sequenced in a study of tumor and adjacent non-tumor tissue in lung cancer. TCRbeta libraries were built with three rounds of nested PCR, modified from ARM-PCR. MiXCR, applied by TCRdb to the multiplex PCR reads, yields one record per CDR3 protein. The sample includes 120,000 or so distinct CDR3 sequences, about 66% seen only once; the top ten take 10% to 15%. This sample's RNA came from whole unsorted tissue. Sequences were obtained from lung tumor tissue. Source of these receptors: a man aged 25-45 years with non-small cell lung cancer.

As concerns this clonotype: A much larger clone differs by one base, so this may be a read error. The chain links TRBV6-2 or TRBV6-3 to TRBJ2-5; D not certain. This CDR3 is built from 12 residues. CDR1 and CDR2 from the germline V gene are MNHEY and SVGEGT. The V end was cut by 6 bases, the J end by 7 bases, with 12 bases between. CDR3 in DNA: TGTGCCAGCAGGCCGGACGCTGGGACCCAGTACTTC. Translated: CASRPDAGTQYF.

Concerning this clonotype: A much larger clone sits a single nucleotide away, making a read error possible. The chain is built from TRBV4-2 and TRBJ1-6, with TRBD1 matching 7 bases. The germline gives CDR1 LGHNA, CDR2 YNFKEQ. This CDR3 has 15 amino acids. Written as DNA, the CDR3 is TGTGCCAGCAGCCCGACTCTACAGGGGTATTCATCCCTCCACTTT. It codes for CASSPTLQGYSSLHF.

Of note for this clonotype: A much larger clone is a single base away; this may be a read error. The chain combines TRBV12-3 or TRBV12-4 with TRBJ2-7; D not resolved. The CDR3 sequence is 12 residues long. CDR3 amino acids: CTSSLGTYEQYF. Written as DNA, the CDR3 is TGTACCAGCAGTTTGGGGACCTACGAGCAGTACTTC.

Details on this clonotype: The junction does not match germline at one end; this may be a read error. J is TRBJ1-2 and V is TRBV11-3, with TRBD1 identical over 7 bases. Germline values: CDR1 SGHNT, CDR2 YENEEA. The CDR3 loop spans 14 amino acids. In DNA, the CDR3 is TGTGCCGGCAGCGCGGGACAGACGAACTATGGTCACACCTTC. It yields the protein CAGSAGQTNYGHTF.

V usage is TRBV6-6 and J usage is TRBJ2-3; tentatively, D is TRBD1 (5 bases). Germline CDR1 reads MNHNY; CDR2 reads SVGAGI (reference sequence). This CDR3 has 15 residues. V lost 5 bases and J 3 bases, leaving 15 bases between the germline ends. The CDR3 DNA sequence: TGTGCCAGCAGTGATGGACAAGGGGAAACAGATACGCAGTATTTT. Translating it yields CASSDGQGETDTQYF.

This clonotype was counted once. One base away lies a much larger clone, so this may be a sequencing read error. This chain joins TRBV20-1 and TRBJ2-7, with TRBD2 matching over 7 bases. Germline V gene lookup returns CDR1 DFQATT and CDR2 SNEGSKA (reference sequence). Losses at the gene ends were 7 bases for V and 2 bases for J; bases not matched to a gene: 14. This CDR3 contains 15 residues. In DNA form, the CDR3 reads TGCAGTGTTGGAGAACTAGCGAGATTCCCCTACGAGCAGTACTTC. It specifies CSVGELARFPYEQYF.

In regard to this clonotype: The germline gene is not matched at one end of the junction; a read error may be the cause. The chain employs TRBV6-5 and TRBJ2-4; weak D call: TRBD2 (5 bases). Germline assignment: CDR1 MNHEY and CDR2 SVGAGI. The CDR3 covers 13 residues. The CDR3 reads CVSSHSGDPIQYF. The CDR3 nucleotides are TGTGTCAGCAGCCACTCCGGGGATCCCATTCAGTACTTC.

Note on this clonotype: A read error may be the cause here, since a much bigger clone is one base away. The gene calls are TRBV29-1 and TRBJ1-3; possibly TRBD1 for D (6 bases). The CDR3 runs to 16 residues. Germline loops: CDR1 SQVTM, CDR2 ANQGSEA. CDR3 region: CRVGIGGGASGNTIYF. The CDR3 DNA reads as TGCAGAGTTGGTATTGGAGGGGGAGCCTCTGGAAACACCATATATTTT.

CDR3 protein: CASSSTDSFPAYEQYF. The CDR3 coding sequence is TGTGCCAGCAGCTCAACCGACAGCTTCCCCGCCTACGAGCAGTACTTC. The chain recombines TRBV11-2 with TRBJ2-7; TRBD1 might be the D (5 bases). Trimming pared 4 bases from V and 2 bases from J, leaving 18 bases between. Germline V CDR1 and CDR2: SGHAT, FQNNGV. The CDR3 runs 16 residues. The variable domain in full, completed from reference TRBV11-2 and TRBJ2-7, reads EAGVAQSPRYKIIEKRQSVAFWCNPISGHATLYWYQQILGQGPKLLIQFQNNGVVDDSQLPKDRFSAERLKGVDSTLKIQPAKLEDSAVYLCASSSTDSFPAYEQYFGPGTRLTVT.

On this clonotype itself: This may arise from a read error, as a much more abundant clone is one base away. CDR3 in amino acids: CASSPSTRHETQYF. The CDR3 nucleotides are TGCGCCAGCAGCCCTTCGACTAGACATGAGACCCAGTACTTC. The genes are TRBV4-1 and TRBJ2-5; D may be TRBD2 (6 bases). Germline V gene sequence: CDR1 MGHRA, CDR2 YSYEKL. This CDR3 has 14 residues. Trimming took 4 bases from V and 5 from J, leaving 14 bases between them.

The sample holds many counts of this clonotype. The chain joins TRBV6-1 to TRBJ1-1; 9 nucleotides agree with TRBD1. The CDR3 runs to 14 residues. Germline V gene sequence: CDR1 MNHNS, CDR2 SASEGT. The V gene end was trimmed by 5 bases and the J gene end by 5 bases; junction bases not matched to a gene: 6. The CDR3, as DNA: TGTGCCAGCAGTCTGGACAGGGGAGGTACTGAAGCTTTCTTT. Translating it yields CASSLDRGGTEAFF.

The V call is TRBV28, the J call TRBJ2-5, with D unresolved. Trimming took 4 bases from V and 5 from J, leaving 2 bases between them. The CDR3 totals 10 residues. Germline V gives CDR1 MDHEN, CDR2 SYDVKM. The CDR3 DNA is TGTGCCAGCAGTTGCGAGACCCAGTACTTC. This sequence encodes CASSCETQYF.

This clonotype was seen only once. A much larger clone sits a single nucleotide away, making a read error possible. The gene calls are TRBV12-5 and TRBJ2-1; D might be TRBD2 (6 bases). CDR3 length: 16 residues. Germline CDR1 LGHNT, CDR2 FRNRAP. CDR3 sequence: CASGLVLSGPYNDQFF. DNA for the CDR3: TGTGCTAGTGGTTTGGTACTGAGCGGGCCTTACAATGATCAGTTCTTC.

This clonotype was seen only a few times. This sequence may be a read error, since a much larger clone differs from it by one base. This rearrangement joins TRBV6-1 to TRBJ1-1; the D is unclear. Germline V gene data show CDR1 as MNHNS and CDR2 as SASEGT. The CDR3 length is 12 residues. Trimming took 4 bases from V and 6 from J, leaving 9 bases between them. The CDR3 sequence is CASSVMWAEAFF. The CDR3 coding sequence is TGTGCCAGCAGTGTAATGTGGGCTGAAGCTTTCTTT.

About this clonotype: Since a much larger clone is just one base distant, this may be a read error. The conserved final phenylalanine or tryptophan is absent from the CDR3, which likely points to a read error. The chain couples TRBV6-5 to TRBJ2-3; no clear D. Germline assignment: CDR1 MNHEY and CDR2 SVGAGI. The V end lost 10 bases, the J end lost 1 base, and 15 bases lay between the germline ends. The length of the CDR3 is 14 residues. The CDR3 spells CATALRPRTDTQYS. The CDR3, as DNA: TGTGCCACGGCCCTGCGGCCCCGCACAGATACGCAGTATTCT.

V and J are TRBV29-1 and TRBJ2-1; 8 bases are a match to TRBD1. This CDR3 is 14 amino acids long. Germline loops: CDR1 SQVTM, CDR2 ANQGSEA. J lost 8 bases, V lost 5 bases, and 11 bases had no gene match. The chain's CDR3 is CSVPAGGSPDEQFF. CDR3 DNA sequence: TGCAGCGTTCCGGCAGGGGGCTCACCGGATGAGCAGTTCTTC.

Turning to this clonotype: Germline is not matched at one junction end, which may reflect a read error. This chain links TRBV11-1 with TRBJ2-3, with 8 positions matching TRBD2. Germline CDR1 SGHAT, CDR2 FQDESV (reference sequence). The CDR3 consists of 16 residues. CDR3 sequence (DNA): TGTGCCAGCAGCACGGGAGCGGGAGCACCCACAGATACGCAGTGTTTT. The encoded protein is CASSTGAGAPTDTQCF.

The chain carries TRBV29-1 and TRBJ1-5, with TRBD1 as a possible D gene (6 bases). V gave up 6 bases and J gave up 7 bases, with 22 bases separating them. The CDR3 runs to 15 residues. Germline assignment: CDR1 SQVTM and CDR2 ANQGSEA. The CDR3 loop reads CSVYKGGGFKQPQHF. The CDR3 region has the DNA TGCAGCGTCTATAAGGGGGGAGGTTTCAAACAGCCCCAGCATTTT.

This clonotype has a handful of counts. Since a much larger clone is just one base distant, this may be a read error. The chain joins TRBV12-5 to TRBJ1-1, with D hard to call. Germline values: CDR1 LGHNT, CDR2 FRNRAP. CDR3 size: 13 residues. CDR3 sequence reads: CTSGQRMNTEAFF. The CDR3 coding sequence is TGTACTAGTGGGCAGCGAATGAACACTGAAGCTTTCTTT.

As concerns this clonotype: This clone may be a read error of a much larger clone one base away. Lacking the conserved final phenylalanine or tryptophan, this CDR3 likely reflects a read error. J is TRBJ2-1 and V is TRBV20-1, with 9 bases lining up with TRBD2. The J segment lost 3 bases and the V segment lost 6 bases, leaving 9 bases of the junction unmatched. Per the germline V gene, CDR1 is DFQATT and CDR2 is SNEGSKA (reference sequence). This CDR3 spans 15 amino acids. The CDR3 reads CSARPIAGVYNEQFI. DNA of the CDR3: TGCAGTGCCCGACCGATAGCGGGGGTCTACAATGAGCAGTTCATC.

As to this clonotype: This may stem from a read error, because a much larger clone lies one nucleotide away. This chain links TRBV4-1 with TRBJ2-3; 8 bases fit TRBD1. Losses at the gene ends were 6 bases for V and 6 bases for J; bases not matched to a gene: 5. The CDR3 spans 13 residues. Looked up from germline, CDR1 is MGHRA and CDR2 is YSYEKL. CDR3 protein: CASRQGDSDTQYF. CDR3 in DNA: TGCGCCAGCAGACAGGGGGATTCCGATACGCAGTATTTT.